These 19 T cell receptor beta chains were all obtained from the same sample, sequenced in a study of a mutant IDH1 vaccine in newly diagnosed glioma. Sequencing was performed with immunoSEQ multiplex PCR; in TCRdb, only in-frame clones are kept and a portion is missing. Of some 120,000 clones in the sample, over 75% were seen once. These receptors lack a known antigen. Specified time point: week 11, during vaccination. Every vaccine dose comprised 300 ug of mutant IDH1 20-mer peptide plus topical imiquimod. The input for sequencing was PBMCs, taken from a glioma patient whose treatment included an IDH1 peptide vaccine. These receptors originate from a man aged 40-49 years with glioma.

This clone was seen only a few times. The chain uses TRBV28 and TRBJ1-2, with unresolved D. Trimming stripped 4 bases from V and 0 bases from J, with 9 bases between. Germline V gene data show CDR1 as MDHEN and CDR2 as SYDVKM. The CDR3 sequence is 14 residues long. The CDR3 loop reads CASSSRPTNYGYTF. DNA of the CDR3: TGTGCCAGCAGTTCTCGACCGACTAACTATGGCTACACCTTC.

The chain has TRBV12-5 and TRBJ2-2; D not certain. Trimming shortened V by 0 bases and J by 4 bases, and 6 bases separated the two germline ends. This CDR3 region has 14 residues. The V gene's germline CDR1 is LGHNT and CDR2 FRNRAP. DNA of the CDR3: TGTGCTAGTGGTTTGGTAGTAGGCACCGGGGAGCTGTTTTTT. Amino acids: CASGLVVGTGELFF.

The genes are TRBV6-5 and TRBJ1-3; tentative D call: TRBD1 (5 bases). The ends were cut back, 0 bases at V and 2 bases at J, with 8 bases in the middle. The CDR3 totals 15 residues. Germline CDR1 and CDR2: MNHEY and SVGAGI. The CDR3 here is CASSYSQGTGNTIYF. CDR3 coding DNA: TGTGCCAGCAGTTACTCGCAGGGTACTGGAAACACCATATATTTT.

This chain connects TRBV7-2 to TRBJ1-5, with a weak D call TRBD1 (6 bases). Trimming stripped 3 bases from V and 4 bases from J, with 7 bases between. Looked up from germline, CDR1 is SGHTA and CDR2 is FQGNSA. The CDR3 runs 13 residues. In DNA form, the CDR3 reads TGTGCCAGCAGCTTCAGGGGTAATCAGCCCCAGCATTTT. It yields the protein CASSFRGNQPQHF.

This chain's CDR3 is CSASRGLELFF. CDR3 bases: TGCAGTGCTAGTCGGGGCTTGGAGCTGTTTTTT. The genes are TRBV20-1 and TRBJ2-2, with D possibly being TRBD1 or TRBD2 (5 bases each). Trimming removed 3 bases from V and 10 bases from J, with 9 bases in between. Germline lookup yields CDR1 DFQATT and CDR2 SNEGSKA (reference sequence). CDR3 length: 11 amino acids.

V gene TRBV5-1 combines with J gene TRBJ2-7, with TRBD2 identical over 7 bases. Germline lookup yields CDR1 SGHRS and CDR2 YFSETQ. The V and J ends lost 3 bases and 1 base, in that order; junction bases with no gene match: 1. The CDR3 totals 13 residues. In nucleotides, the CDR3 is TGCGCCAGCAGCTCCGGGGGGTCCTACGAGCAGTACTTC. Translated, it gives CASSSGGSYEQYF. Full variable domain (rest looked up from reference TRBV5-1 and TRBJ2-7): KAGVTQTPRYLIKTRGQQVTLSCSPISGHRSVSWYQQTPGQGLQFLFEYFSETQRNKGNFPGRFSGRQFSNSRSEMNVSTLELGDSALYLCASSSGGSYEQYFGPGTRLTVT.

The rearrangement links TRBV6-5 to TRBJ2-3; D gene uncertain. Per the germline V gene, CDR1 is MNHEY and CDR2 is SVGAGI. V shed 2 bases and J shed 8 bases, with 8 bases lying between them. This CDR3 is built from 12 residues. CDR3 DNA: TGTGCCAGCAGTTACGGTGCCGGTACGCAGTATTTT. It is translated as CASSYGAGTQYF.

The chain's CDR3 is CAWSVQAAVWDTQYF. In nucleotides, the CDR3 is TGTGCCTGGAGTGTACAGGCCGCCGTTTGGGATACGCAGTATTTT. This chain links TRBV30 with TRBJ2-3; possible D gene TRBD1, 5 bases. In germline, CDR1 is GTSNPN, CDR2 SVGIG (reference sequence). V lost 0 bases and J lost 6, with 16 bases in between. The CDR3 consists of 15 residues.

CDR3 sequence reads: CASRGDRGDRRSQYF. The CDR3 nucleotides are TGTGCCAGCAGAGGGGACAGGGGCGATCGGCGGTCTCAGTACTTC. The V gene is TRBV2, the J gene TRBJ2-7, with TRBD1 identical over 10 bases. CDR3 size: 15 residues. Trimming cost V 6 bases and J 10 bases; bases outside gene matches: 15. CDR1 SNHLY and CDR2 FYNNEI come from the germline V gene.

This chain uses TRBV19 with TRBJ2-6, with D perhaps TRBD1 or TRBD2 (5 bases each). This CDR3 spans 15 amino acids. Trimming pared 6 bases from V and 0 bases from J, leaving 9 bases between. CDR1 and CDR2 from the germline V gene are LNHDA and SQIVND (reference sequence). The CDR3 nucleotides read TGTGCCAGTAGGGGGGTGAGCTCTGGGGCCAACGTCCTGACTTTC. As protein: CASRGVSSGANVLTF. The variable domain in full, completed from reference TRBV19 and TRBJ2-6, reads DGGITQSPKYLFRKEGQNVTLSCEQNLNHDAMYWYRQDPGQGLRLIYYSQIVNDFQKGDIAEGYSVSREKKESFPLTVTSAQKNPTAFYLCASRGVSSGANVLTFGAGSRLTVL.

The chain has TRBV10-3 and TRBJ1-2; maybe TRBD1 (5 bases). Looked up from germline, CDR1 is ENHRY and CDR2 is SYGVKD. The CDR3 length is 14 residues. V lost 7 bases to trimming and J lost 6 bases, with 18 bases between them. CDR3 protein: CAIMIQGERDGYTF. As DNA, the CDR3 is TGTGCCATCATGATTCAAGGGGAGCGTGATGGCTACACCTTC.

The V call is TRBV18, the J call TRBJ2-7; 7 nucleotides match TRBD2. Germline CDR1 and CDR2: KGHSH and LQKENI. This CDR3 contains 15 residues. V was pared by 2 bases and J by 2 bases, with 6 bases of the junction left unmatched. CDR3 amino acids: CASSPNGGSTYEQYF. CDR3 DNA: TGTGCCAGCTCACCAAACGGCGGGAGTACCTACGAGCAGTACTTC.

This clone was found a few times. The rearrangement joins TRBV19 to TRBJ2-1, with unresolved D. Trimming left V 5 bases short and J 0 bases short, with 11 bases between. The CDR3 spans 15 residues. CDR1 LNHDA and CDR2 SQIVND come from the germline V gene (reference sequence). CDR3 in DNA: TGTGCCAGTAGTGCAGCTATTAGCTCCTACAATGAGCAGTTCTTC. Translating it yields CASSAAISSYNEQFF.

The gene calls are TRBV10-3 and TRBJ2-1; 11 nucleotides match TRBD2. There are 17 residues in the CDR3. CDR1 is ENHRY, CDR2 SYGVKD, per germline. Germline trimming cut 0 bases from V and 4 bases from J; bases unmatched to any gene: 5. The CDR3 DNA follows: TGTGCCATCAGTGAGTCGTGGCTAGCGGGAGGATACAATGAGCAGTTCTTC. Protein: CAISESWLAGGYNEQFF.

The chain is built from TRBV5-4 and TRBJ2-3; D is unresolved. Germline-derived CDR1 and CDR2 are SGHNT and YYREEE (reference sequence). V gave up 0 bases and J gave up 1 base, with 6 bases separating them. This CDR3 comprises 14 residues. CDR3 amino acids: CASSLEWGTDTQYF. For the CDR3, the DNA is TGTGCCAGCAGCTTGGAGTGGGGCACAGATACGCAGTATTTT. Full variable domain (remainder filled in from reference TRBV5-4 and TRBJ2-3): ETGVTQSPTHLIKTRGQQVTLRCSSQSGHNTVSWYQQALGQGPQFIFQYYREEENGRGNFPPRFSGLQFPNYSSELNVNALELDDSALYLCASSLEWGTDTQYFGPGTRLTVL.

The chain recombines TRBV18 with TRBJ2-3; 14 nucleotides agree with TRBD2. The ends lost 5 bases at V and 6 bases at J; junction bases unmatched: 10. Germline V gives CDR1 KGHSH, CDR2 LQKENI. The length of the CDR3 is 17 residues. The CDR3 DNA reads TGTGCCAGCTCAGTATCCGGGACTAGCGGGAGATCGGATACGCAGTATTTT. As protein: CASSVSGTSGRSDTQYF.

This clone came up once. V is TRBV4-3 and J is TRBJ2-2; D is uncertain. Germline CDR1 and CDR2: LGHNA and YSLEER. The germline V and J ends were trimmed by 4 bases and 6 bases, with 12 bases remaining between them. The length of the CDR3 is 14 residues. The CDR3 nucleotides read TGCGCCAGCAGCCGGATTGTCCTGTCCGGGGAGCTGTTTTTT. Translation gives CASSRIVLSGELFF.

The DNA for the CDR3 is TGCGCCAGCAGCTTGGTTCTAGCGGGCAACTCCTACGAGCAGTACTTC. Translating it yields CASSLVLAGNSYEQYF. V and J are TRBV5-1 and TRBJ2-7, with 8 bases matching TRBD2. Germline assignment: CDR1 SGHRS and CDR2 YFSETQ. The V gene end was trimmed by 0 bases and the J gene end by 0 bases; junction bases not matched to a gene: 5. The CDR3 sequence is 16 residues long.

The V and J genes are TRBV7-6 and TRBJ1-3; D might be TRBD1 (6 bases). Germline lookup yields CDR1 SGHVS and CDR2 FNYEAQ. The CDR3 consists of 15 residues. Deletions cut 5 bases from V and 6 bases from J, with 17 bases between. The CDR3 sequence: CASSPHTGHQNTIYF. CDR3 sequence (DNA): TGTGCCAGCAGCCCCCATACGGGACACCAAAACACCATATATTTT.